Sequencing of this TCR beta chain was carried out in a study of T-cell memory formation after mild COVID-19 (dated by TCRdb to 2020 to 2023). With respect to the entire study: TCR sequence clusters from the two donors were found to be largely donor specific. The cohort was made up of two young adult volunteers, one female and one male, who were previously healthy. Longitudinal TCRalpha and TCRbeta repertoire sequencing tracked T-cell clones expanding and contracting after mild COVID-19 in a couple of donors.

With regard to this clonotype: This receptor's antigen is unknown. Base quality data are lacking; no much larger clone is found one base away.

Unmatched junction bases come to 5, with V trimmed by 3 bases and J by 3 bases. The CDR3 has 15 amino acids, counting the end cysteine and phenylalanine. Of all the DNA, just the CDR3 is kept, 45 bases in frame from base 1. CDR1 and CDR2 (MGHRA, YSYEKL) derive from the germline V gene. Broader findings and caveats from the paper: Clones that contracted from day 15 to 85 showed balanced CD4/CD8 phenotypes, whereas a second wave of clones that expanded from day 15 to 37 leaned towards CD4+. Only two mild cases were covered by the study, and larger cohorts that include severe cases with pre-infection samples were considered necessary. Contracting CD4+ clones were found mainly in CM and EM memory subsets, while CD8+ clones were enriched in EMRA. Some responding clones were found in pre-infection memory, which suggests that pre-existing cross-reactive memory T cells took part in the SARS-CoV-2 response. The second-wave clones that peaked on day 37 were not confirmed to be SARS-CoV-2 specific.

PBMCs were isolated by Ficoll-Paque density gradient centrifugation. Reads for this sample came from an Illumina NovaSeq 6000. TCRalpha and TCRbeta cDNA libraries were constructed by 5'RACE with constant-segment primers, with sample barcodes and unique molecular identifiers being introduced. Trizol reagent was used to extract RNA from every sample. Amplification of the libraries took two PCR steps, and the second step added a second sample barcode plus Illumina TruSeq adapters. Sequencing of the libraries was done on an Illumina NovaSeq, producing 2 x 150 bp paired-end reads. On the study's bioinformatics: Reads were demultiplexed and collapsed into UMI-guided consensus sequences with migec v1.2.7. Using mixcr v2.1.11, UMI consensuses were aligned to TRA and TRB V and J templates and then assembled into clonotypes. A clonotype was counted as expanded or contracted only when both edgeR and NoisET called the clonotype significant, with the noise models trained on biological replicates. edgeR calls used a false discovery rate-adjusted p below 0.01 and a log2 fold-change threshold of 1. As an exploratory analysis of dynamics, max-normalized trajectories of the 1000 most abundant clonotypes were examined by PCA with hierarchical clustering. The CD4 or CD8 phenotype of responding clones was assigned using the separately sequenced CD4+ and CD8+ repertoires. TCRdb applied fastp at Q25 and MiXCR to the public reads, then kept only in-frame beta chains. For every CDR3 protein sequence, its rows merge into one entry that carries the most common genes and DNA. V and J calls and clone size were set by TCRdb, not the authors. The sample yields about 540,000 distinct CDR3 sequences; roughly 22% were counted once. Of the sample, approximately 12% is held by the ten largest clones.

Sequenced input: PBMCs or a T cell subset sorted from them (not recorded which). The sequence came from an adult woman who had mild COVID-19 (a few samples of this study predate the infection). The sample titles of this study are shuffled in the database, so cell type and time point are left out; the donor was told from shared clones. The chain employs TRBV4-1 and TRBJ1-5; 7 nucleotides in the junction match TRBD1. Read as DNA, the sequence is TGCGCCAGCAGCCAGGCAGACAGGGACAATCAGCCCCAGCATTTT. Translation gives CASSQADRDNQPQHF.